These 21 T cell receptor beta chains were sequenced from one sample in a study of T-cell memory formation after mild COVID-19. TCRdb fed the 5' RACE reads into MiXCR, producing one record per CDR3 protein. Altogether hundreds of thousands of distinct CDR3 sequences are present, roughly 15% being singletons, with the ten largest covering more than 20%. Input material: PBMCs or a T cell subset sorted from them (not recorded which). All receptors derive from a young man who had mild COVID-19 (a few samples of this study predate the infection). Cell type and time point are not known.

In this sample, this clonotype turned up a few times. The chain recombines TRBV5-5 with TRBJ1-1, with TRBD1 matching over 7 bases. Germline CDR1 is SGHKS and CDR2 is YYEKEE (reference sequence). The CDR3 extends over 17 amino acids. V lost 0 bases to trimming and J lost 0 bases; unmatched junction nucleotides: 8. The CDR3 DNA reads TGTGCCAGCAGCTTGGCCCCGTCAGGGGGTATGAACACTGAAGCTTTCTTT. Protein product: CASSLAPSGGMNTEAFF.

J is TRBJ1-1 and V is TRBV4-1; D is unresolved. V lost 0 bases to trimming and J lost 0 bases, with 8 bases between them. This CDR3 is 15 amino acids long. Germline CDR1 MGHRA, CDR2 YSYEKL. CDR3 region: CASSQEGNLNTEAFF. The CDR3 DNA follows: TGCGCCAGCAGCCAAGAAGGAAACCTGAACACTGAAGCTTTCTTT.

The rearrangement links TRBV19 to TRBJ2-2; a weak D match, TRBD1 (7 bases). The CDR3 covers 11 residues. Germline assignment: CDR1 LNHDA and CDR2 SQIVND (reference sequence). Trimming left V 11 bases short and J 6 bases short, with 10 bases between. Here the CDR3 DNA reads TGTGCCGGAGGGGGCCCCGGGGAGCTGTTTTTT. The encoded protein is CAGGGPGELFF.

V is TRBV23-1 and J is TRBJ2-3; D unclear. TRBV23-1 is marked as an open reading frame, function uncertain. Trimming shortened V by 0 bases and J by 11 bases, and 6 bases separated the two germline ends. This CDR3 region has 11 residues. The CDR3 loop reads CASSQSYGQYF. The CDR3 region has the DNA TGCGCCAGCAGTCAATCATATGGGCAGTATTTT.

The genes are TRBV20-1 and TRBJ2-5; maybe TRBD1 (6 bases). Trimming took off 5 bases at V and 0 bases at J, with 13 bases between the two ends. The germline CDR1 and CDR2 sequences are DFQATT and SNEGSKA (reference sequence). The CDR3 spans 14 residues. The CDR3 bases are TGCAGTGCTTTTGAAAGGGGGTACCAAGAGACCCAGTACTTC. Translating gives CSAFERGYQETQYF.

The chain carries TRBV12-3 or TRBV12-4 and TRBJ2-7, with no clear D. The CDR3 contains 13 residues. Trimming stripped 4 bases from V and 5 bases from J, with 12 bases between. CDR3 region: CASSWYGGNEQYF. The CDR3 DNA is TGTGCCAGCAGTTGGTATGGTGGAAACGAGCAGTACTTC.

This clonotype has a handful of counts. The CDR3 here is CASSHLGQGYRNGYTF. Written as DNA, the CDR3 is TGCGCCAGCAGCCACCTCGGACAGGGTTATAGGAATGGCTACACCTTC. The J gene is TRBJ1-2, the V gene TRBV4-1, with 8 bases fitting TRBD1. The CDR3 is made up of 16 amino acids. The J segment lost 6 bases and the V segment lost 3 bases, leaving 12 bases of the junction unmatched. CDR1 and CDR2 (germline): MGHRA, YSYEKL.

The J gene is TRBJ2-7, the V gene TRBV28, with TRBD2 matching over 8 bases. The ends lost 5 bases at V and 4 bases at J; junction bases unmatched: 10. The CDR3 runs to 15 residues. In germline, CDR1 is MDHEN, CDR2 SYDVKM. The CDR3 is CASSRAGVKPYEQYV. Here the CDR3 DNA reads TGTGCCAGCAGTCGAGCGGGGGTGAAGCCTTACGAGCAGTACGTC.

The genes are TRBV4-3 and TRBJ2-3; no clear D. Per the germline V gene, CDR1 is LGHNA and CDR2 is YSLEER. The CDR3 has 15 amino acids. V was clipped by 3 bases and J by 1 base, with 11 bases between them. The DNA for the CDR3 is TGCGCCAGCAGCCAGAGTTCAAGGGGCACAGATACGCAGTATTTT. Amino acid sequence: CASSQSSRGTDTQYF.

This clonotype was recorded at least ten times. CDR3 protein: CASSPLAGETSDTQYF. As DNA, the CDR3 is TGTGCCAGTAGCCCACTAGCGGGGGAAACATCAGATACGCAGTATTTT. The chain is built from TRBV19 and TRBJ2-3; 11 bases match TRBD2. Germline-derived CDR1 and CDR2 are LNHDA and SQIVND (reference sequence). The V and J ends lost 6 bases and 4 bases, in that order; junction bases with no gene match: 9. This CDR3 has 16 residues.

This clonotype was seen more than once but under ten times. CDR3 DNA: TGTGCCAGCAGCTTCGAGGCGCGCACAGATACGCAGTATTTT. This sequence encodes CASSFEARTDTQYF. The chain is built from TRBV7-2 and TRBJ2-3; D call uncertain. CDR1 is SGHTA and CDR2 is FQGNSA in the germline V gene. The CDR3 runs to 14 residues. Trimming took off 3 bases at V and 1 base at J, with 8 bases between the two ends.

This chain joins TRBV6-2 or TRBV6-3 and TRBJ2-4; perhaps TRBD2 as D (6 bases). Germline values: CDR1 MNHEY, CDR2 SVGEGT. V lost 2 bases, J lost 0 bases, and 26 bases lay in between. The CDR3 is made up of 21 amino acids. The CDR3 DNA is TGTGCCAGCAGTTACGGCCTGCGGAGGGGAGGACCCTCTATAGCCAAAAACATTCAGTACTTC. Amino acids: CASSYGLRRGGPSIAKNIQYF.

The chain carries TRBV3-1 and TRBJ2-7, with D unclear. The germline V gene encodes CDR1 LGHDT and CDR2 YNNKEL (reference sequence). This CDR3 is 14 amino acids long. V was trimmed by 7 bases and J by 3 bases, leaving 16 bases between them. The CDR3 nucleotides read TGTGCCAGCACCCCCTTGCGCTGGAGCTACGAGCAGTACGTC. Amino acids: CASTPLRWSYEQYV.

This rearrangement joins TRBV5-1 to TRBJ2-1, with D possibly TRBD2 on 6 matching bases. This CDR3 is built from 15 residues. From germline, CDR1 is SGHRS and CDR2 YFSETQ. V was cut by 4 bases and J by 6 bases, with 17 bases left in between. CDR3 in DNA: TGCGCCAGCAGCCAGGGACTGAGTGAGGCCAATGAGCAGTTCTTC. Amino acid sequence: CASSQGLSEANEQFF.

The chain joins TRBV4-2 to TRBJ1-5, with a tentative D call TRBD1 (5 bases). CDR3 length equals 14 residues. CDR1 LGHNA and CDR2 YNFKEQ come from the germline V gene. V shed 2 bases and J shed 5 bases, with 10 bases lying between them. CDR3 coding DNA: TGTGCCAGCAGCCAAAAGTGGGGGGATCAGCCCCAGCATTTT. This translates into CASSQKWGDQPQHF.

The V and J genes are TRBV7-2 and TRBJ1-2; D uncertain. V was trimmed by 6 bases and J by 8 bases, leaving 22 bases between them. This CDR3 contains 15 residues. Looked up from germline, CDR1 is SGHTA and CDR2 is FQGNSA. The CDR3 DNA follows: TGTGCCAGCAGACCCACCGGGTCCAAAGTGGGAGGCTACACCTTC. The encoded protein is CASRPTGSKVGGYTF.

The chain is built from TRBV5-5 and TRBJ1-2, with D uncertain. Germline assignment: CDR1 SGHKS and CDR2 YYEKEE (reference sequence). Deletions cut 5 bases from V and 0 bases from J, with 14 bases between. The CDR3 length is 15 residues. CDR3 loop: CASRREVLTNYGYTF. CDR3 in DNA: TGTGCCAGCAGAAGAGAAGTTCTCACTAACTATGGCTACACCTTC. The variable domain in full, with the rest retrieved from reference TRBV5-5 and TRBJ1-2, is DAGVTQSPTHLIKTRGQQVTLRCSPISGHKSVSWYQQVLGQGPQFIFQYYEKEERGRGNFPDRFSARQFPNYSSELNVNALLLGDSALYLCASRREVLTNYGYTFGSGTRLTVV.

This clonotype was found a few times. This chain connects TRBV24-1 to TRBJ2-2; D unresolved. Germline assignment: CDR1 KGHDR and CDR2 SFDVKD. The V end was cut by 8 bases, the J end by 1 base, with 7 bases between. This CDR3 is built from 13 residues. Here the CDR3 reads CATTGQNTGELFF. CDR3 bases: TGTGCCACCACCGGGCAGAACACCGGGGAGCTGTTTTTT.

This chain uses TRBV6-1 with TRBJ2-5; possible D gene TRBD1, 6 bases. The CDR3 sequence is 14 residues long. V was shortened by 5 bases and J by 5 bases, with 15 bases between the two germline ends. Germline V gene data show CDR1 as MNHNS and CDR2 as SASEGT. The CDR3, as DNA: TGTGCCAGCAGTCGCAGGGGTTGGGGGGAGACCCAGTACTTC. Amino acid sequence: CASSRRGWGETQYF.

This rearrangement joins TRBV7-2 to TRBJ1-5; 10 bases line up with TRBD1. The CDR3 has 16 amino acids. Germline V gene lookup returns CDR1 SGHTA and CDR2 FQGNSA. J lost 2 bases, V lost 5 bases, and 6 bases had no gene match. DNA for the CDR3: TGTGCCAGCAGCCTTACCGGGACAGGGGGCAATCAGCCCCAGCATTTT. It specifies CASSLTGTGGNQPQHF.

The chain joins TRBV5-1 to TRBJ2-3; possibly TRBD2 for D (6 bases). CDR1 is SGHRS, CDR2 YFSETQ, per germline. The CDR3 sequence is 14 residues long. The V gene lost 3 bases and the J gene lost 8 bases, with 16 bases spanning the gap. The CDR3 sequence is CASSSDGEAGTQYF. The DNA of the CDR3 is TGCGCCAGCAGCTCCGACGGGGAAGCGGGTACGCAGTATTTT.